Following are 25 T cell receptor beta chains from one sample sequenced in a study of cytomegalovirus exposure and HLA in healthy donors. PCR primers comprised 60 Vbeta and 13 Jbeta primers. Only in-frame clones appear in the TCRdb table, and some are missing; sequencing was by immunoSEQ multiplex PCR. The profile shows over 150,000 clones, 80% to 90% of them singletons. The specimen sequenced was PBMCs. The receptor source for this set is a woman under 40 in good health and CMV-seropositive.

This chain joins TRBV2 and TRBJ1-3, with D hard to call. The germline CDR1 and CDR2 sequences are SNHLY and FYNNEI. This CDR3 spans 12 amino acids. V dropped 0 bases and J dropped 7 bases, with 4 bases sitting between them. The CDR3 loop reads CASSEARNTIYF. In nucleotides, the CDR3 is TGTGCCAGCAGTGAAGCGCGGAACACCATATATTTT. Full variable domain (rest looked up from reference TRBV2 and TRBJ1-3): EPEVTQTPSHQVTQMGQEVILRCVPISNHLYFYWYRQILGQKVEFLVSFYNNEISEKSEIFDDQFSVERPDGSNFTLKIRSTKLEDSAMYFCASSEARNTIYFGEGSWLTVV.

This chain connects TRBV10-2 to TRBJ2-1; possibly TRBD2 for D (7 bases). V gave up 2 bases and J gave up 4 bases, with 15 bases separating them. The length of the CDR3 is 16 residues. Germline CDR1 and CDR2: WSHSY and SAAADI. As DNA, the CDR3 is TGCGCCAGCAGTGAGGAGGGGGGGCGTTGGTACAATGAGCAGTTCTTC. Translated: CASSEEGGRWYNEQFF.

A few counts support this clone. The V gene is TRBV6-6, the J gene TRBJ2-2, with D possibly TRBD1 on 6 matching bases. V lost 8 bases to trimming and J lost 5 bases, with 12 bases between them. Germline V gives CDR1 MNHNY, CDR2 SVGAGI (reference sequence). The CDR3 has 13 residues. The CDR3 DNA follows: TGTGCCAGCCGGGACACCCAGACCGGGGAGCTGTTTTTT. Translated: CASRDTQTGELFF.

The rearrangement uses TRBV10-3 and TRBJ1-3; 10 nucleotides match TRBD1. Per germline, CDR1 ENHRY and CDR2 SYGVKD. CDR3 length: 15 residues. V gave up 5 bases and J gave up 1 base; unmatched junction bases: 2. The CDR3, as DNA: TGTGCCATCAGTCCGGGACAGGGGTCTGGAAACACCATATATTTT. The encoded protein is CAISPGQGSGNTIYF.

V and J are TRBV9 and TRBJ1-2; D not resolved. V was shortened by 0 bases and J by 2 bases, with 8 bases between the two germline ends. The CDR3 totals 14 residues. Germline CDR1 reads SGDLS; CDR2 reads YYNGEE. CDR3 coding DNA: TGTGCCAGCAGCGTAGGTGGCCCCAACTATGGCTACACCTTC. Translating it yields CASSVGGPNYGYTF.

The CDR3 protein is CASSLGVQSYEQYF. CDR3 sequence (DNA): TGTGCCAGCAGCTTAGGGGTACAATCCTACGAGCAGTACTTC. This chain links TRBV13 with TRBJ2-7; D not certain. V lost 0 bases and J lost 1, with 7 bases in between. Germline V gives CDR1 PRHDT, CDR2 FYEKMQ (reference sequence). The CDR3 has 14 amino acids.

The CDR3 bases are TGTGCCAGCAGTTACTCCGTTTCAGGGTCTCAGCCCCAGCATTTT. Translation: CASSYSVSGSQPQHF. The V gene is TRBV6-5, the J gene TRBJ1-5; tentatively, D is TRBD1 (5 bases). Trimming removed 0 bases at V and 6 bases at J, with 12 bases between. Germline-derived CDR1 and CDR2 are MNHEY and SVGAGI. The CDR3 length is 15 residues.

The CDR3 DNA follows: TGTGCCAGCAGTTTACCGGGACAGGGGTGGAATGAGCAGTTCTTC. This translates into CASSLPGQGWNEQFF. V usage is TRBV28 and J usage is TRBJ2-1, with TRBD1 identical over 10 bases. This CDR3 comprises 15 residues. CDR1 MDHEN and CDR2 SYDVKM come from the germline V gene. V shed 2 bases and J 7 bases; nucleotides not matched to a gene: 5.

The V and J genes are TRBV19 and TRBJ2-5; 10 nucleotides align to TRBD2. Per germline, CDR1 LNHDA and CDR2 SQIVND (reference sequence). The V segment lost 5 bases and the J segment 4 bases; nucleotides outside the gene matches: 7. The CDR3 has 15 amino acids. CDR3 protein: CASSPAGGYPETQYF. CDR3 sequence (DNA): TGTGCCAGTAGTCCAGCGGGGGGGTATCCAGAGACCCAGTACTTC.

The rearrangement joins TRBV2 to TRBJ1-5; TRBD1 matches at 7 bases. Germline values: CDR1 SNHLY, CDR2 FYNNEI. The CDR3 covers 15 residues. Trimming removed 7 bases from V and 2 bases from J; junction bases left unmatched: 8. CDR3 amino acids: CASTRDRVGNQPQHF. The CDR3 coding sequence is TGTGCCAGCACTAGAGACAGGGTCGGCAATCAGCCCCAGCATTTT.

This clone came up once. This chain uses TRBV7-2 with TRBJ2-2; TRBD2 matches 7 bases. The ends lost 3 bases at V and 3 bases at J; junction bases unmatched: 4. Germline V gives CDR1 SGHTA, CDR2 FQGNSA. The CDR3 has 15 amino acids. CDR3 region: CASSLGLTHTGELFF. The CDR3, as DNA: TGTGCCAGCAGCTTGGGACTAACCCACACCGGGGAGCTGTTTTTT. The full variable domain, its missing parts supplied by reference TRBV7-2 and TRBJ2-2, is GAGVSQSPSNKVTEKGKDVELRCDPISGHTALYWYRQSLGQGLEFLIYFQGNSAPDKSGLPSDRFSAERTGGSVSTLTIQRTQQEDSAVYLCASSLGLTHTGELFFGEGSRLTVL.

The rearrangement uses TRBV12-5 and TRBJ2-7, with a tentative D call TRBD1 (6 bases). Trimming left V 6 bases short and J 0 bases short, with 12 bases between. CDR1 LGHNT and CDR2 FRNRAP come from the germline V gene. The CDR3 has 14 amino acids. The CDR3 protein is CASGRDTRSYEQYF. The CDR3 DNA is TGTGCTAGTGGACGGGACACCCGCTCCTACGAGCAGTACTTC.

The rearrangement links TRBV4-1 to TRBJ2-3; 9 positions agree with TRBD2. The trim removed 1 base at V and 3 bases at J, leaving 14 bases unmatched. Germline CDR1 reads MGHRA; CDR2 reads YSYEKL. The CDR3 runs 19 residues. CDR3 bases: TGCGCCAGCAGCCAAGTCTGGGCGGGGGGGCGACGCGGAACAGATACGCAGTATTTT. Its protein product is CASSQVWAGGRRGTDTQYF.

This clone was picked up a small number of times. The chain couples TRBV4-1 to TRBJ1-4; 8 bases are shared with TRBD1. CDR3 length: 18 residues. CDR1 and CDR2 from the germline V gene are MGHRA and YSYEKL. V shed 4 bases, J shed 6 bases, and the junction held 16 bases outside the gene matches. The CDR3 DNA follows: TGCGCCAGCAGCCGAAAGGGGACAGGCGGGACAGCGGATGAAAAACTGTTTTTT. This gives the protein CASSRKGTGGTADEKLFF.

To note about this clone: One end of the junction fails to match germline, which may point to a read error. Distinct nucleotide sequences in the sample also encode this CDR3. V and J are TRBV5-1 and TRBJ1-1; D may be TRBD1 (6 bases). This CDR3 is built from 15 residues. Germline values: CDR1 SGHRS, CDR2 YFSETQ. The CDR3 protein is CASSFTGSGDTEAFF. The CDR3 region has the DNA TGCGCCAGCAGCTTCACAGGGTCTGGGGACACTGAAGCCTTCTTT.

This chain links TRBV28 with TRBJ1-2; tentatively, D is TRBD1 (6 bases). The CDR3 runs 15 residues. Germline lookup yields CDR1 MDHEN and CDR2 SYDVKM. V gave up 6 bases and J gave up 2 bases, with 16 bases separating them. CDR3 coding DNA: TGTGCCAGCAGCCCCTACAGGGAAACAAACTATGGCTACACCTTC. Amino acids: CASSPYRETNYGYTF.

The table lists this clone with a count of one. The chain recombines TRBV5-4 with TRBJ2-3; 7 nucleotides agree with TRBD2. The CDR3 contains 15 residues. V trimming: 2 bases; J trimming: 6 bases; junction bases outside the gene matches: 9. CDR1 is SGHNT, CDR2 YYREEE, per germline (reference sequence). The CDR3 nucleotides are TGTGCCAGCAGCTTTGGGGGGGGGTCGCTCGATACGCAGTATTTT. Residues: CASSFGGGSLDTQYF.

The rearrangement uses TRBV5-6 and TRBJ2-5; TRBD2 aligns across 11 bases. CDR3 length equals 16 residues. V lost 0 bases, J lost 3 bases, and 4 bases stayed unmatched. CDR1 is SGHDT, CDR2 YYEEEE, per germline. The CDR3 nucleotides read TGTGCCAGCAGCTTGGGACTAGCGGGGACCGAAGAGACCCAGTACTTC. Encoded protein: CASSLGLAGTEETQYF.

The gene calls are TRBV5-1 and TRBJ2-7; TRBD1 aligns across 7 bases. V shed 4 bases, J shed 4 bases, and the junction held 5 bases outside the gene matches. The CDR3 sequence is 13 residues long. The germline gives CDR1 SGHRS, CDR2 YFSETQ. Written as DNA, the CDR3 is TGCGCCAGCAGCCCCGGGACAGAATACGAGCAGTACTTC. Translation gives CASSPGTEYEQYF.

There are a few counts of this clone. This chain joins TRBV5-5 and TRBJ1-6; TRBD1 is a possible D gene (5 bases). The ends were cut back, 2 bases at V and 4 bases at J, with 7 bases in the middle. Germline V lookup: CDR1 SGHKS, CDR2 YYEKEE (reference sequence). This CDR3 has 14 residues. The CDR3 loop is CASSFPGYNSPLHF. CDR3 nucleotide sequence: TGTGCCAGCAGCTTCCCAGGGTATAATTCACCCCTCCACTTT.

V usage is TRBV14 and J usage is TRBJ1-1, with D uncertain. Germline V CDR1 and CDR2: SGHDN, FVKESK. The CDR3 consists of 13 residues. V was cut by 3 bases and J by 1 base, with 6 bases left in between. The DNA for the CDR3 is TGTGCCAGCAGCCATTCCAGGAACACTGAAGCTTTCTTT. Its protein product is CASSHSRNTEAFF.

V usage is TRBV7-9 and J usage is TRBJ2-1; maybe TRBD1 (5 bases). Trimming removed 5 bases from V and 8 bases from J, with 22 bases in between. Germline V gene sequence: CDR1 SEHNR, CDR2 FQNEAQ (reference sequence). The CDR3 covers 16 residues. CDR3 residues: CASSHSSNRIWDEQFF. CDR3 nucleotides: TGTGCCAGCAGCCACTCTTCAAACAGGATTTGGGATGAGCAGTTCTTC. Variable domain in full (rest from reference TRBV7-9 and TRBJ2-1): DTGVSQNPRHKITKRGQNVTFRCDPISEHNRLYWYRQTLGQGPEFLTYFQNEAQLEKSRLLSDRFSAERPKGSFSTLEIQRTEQGDSAMYLCASSHSSNRIWDEQFFGPGTRLTVL.

The sample holds one count of this clone. CDR3 DNA sequence: TGTGCCAGCAGCTTCAGGGGGACCACAGATACGCAGTATTTT. Translating it yields CASSFRGTTDTQYF. The rearrangement joins TRBV5-5 to TRBJ2-3, with 7 bases that match TRBD1. The CDR3 is 14 amino acids. Germline V gives CDR1 SGHKS, CDR2 YYEKEE (reference sequence). Trimming took 2 bases from V and 2 from J; bases not matched to a gene: 2.

This chain links TRBV6-5 with TRBJ1-1; D is uncertain. The V end lost 5 bases, the J end lost 1 base, and 8 bases lay between the germline ends. The CDR3 sequence is 13 residues long. Germline V gene lookup returns CDR1 MNHEY and CDR2 SVGAGI. The CDR3 loop reads CASSIAENTEAFF. The CDR3 region has the DNA TGTGCCAGCAGTATAGCCGAGAACACTGAAGCTTTCTTT.

This rearrangement joins TRBV7-2 to TRBJ2-3, with 10 bases fitting TRBD2. This CDR3 is built from 16 residues. Germline assignment: CDR1 SGHTA and CDR2 FQGNSA. The junction had 5 bases not matched to a gene; V was cut back by 4 bases and J by 1 base. CDR3 sequence reads: CASSWYGTSGTDTQYF. The CDR3 bases are TGTGCCAGCAGCTGGTACGGGACTAGCGGCACAGATACGCAGTATTTT.